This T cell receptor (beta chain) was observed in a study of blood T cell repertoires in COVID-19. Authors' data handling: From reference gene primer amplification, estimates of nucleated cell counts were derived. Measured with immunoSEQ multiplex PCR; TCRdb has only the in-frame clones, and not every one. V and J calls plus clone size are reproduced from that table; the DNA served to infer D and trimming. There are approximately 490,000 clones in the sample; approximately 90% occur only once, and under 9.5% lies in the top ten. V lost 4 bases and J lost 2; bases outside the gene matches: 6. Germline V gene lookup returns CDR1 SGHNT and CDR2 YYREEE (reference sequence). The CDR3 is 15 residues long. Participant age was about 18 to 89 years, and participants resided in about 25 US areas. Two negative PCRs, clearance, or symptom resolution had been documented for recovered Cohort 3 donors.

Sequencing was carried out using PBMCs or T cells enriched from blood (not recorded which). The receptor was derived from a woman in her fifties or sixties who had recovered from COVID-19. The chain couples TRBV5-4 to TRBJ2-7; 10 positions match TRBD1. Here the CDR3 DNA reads TGTGCCAGCAGCGCCCCGGGACAGGGGACCTACGAGCAGTACTTC. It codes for CASSAPGQGTYEQYF.